The 17 T cell receptor beta chains reported below all come from one sample, sequenced in a study of cytomegalovirus exposure and HLA in healthy donors. Use of 60 Vbeta and 13 Jbeta primers characterized the PCR. TCRdb's table, derived via immunoSEQ multiplex PCR, lists solely in-frame clones and lacks some. Among about 130,000 clones listed, about 86% were seen once. The sequencing input was PBMCs. These receptors originate from a man between 18 and 29 years old in good health and CMV-seronegative.

This clone was found a few times. This chain joins TRBV19 and TRBJ1-1; 8 bases match TRBD1. The CDR3 contains 13 residues. V was pared by 5 bases and J by 5 bases, with 4 bases of the junction left unmatched. Germline V gene data show CDR1 as LNHDA and CDR2 as SQIVND (reference sequence). In DNA, the CDR3 is TGTGCCAGTAGTGACAGGGGAGGTACTGAAGCTTTCTTT. Its translation: CASSDRGGTEAFF.

The chain couples TRBV5-4 to TRBJ1-3, with TRBD1 identical over 10 bases. CDR1 is SGHNT, CDR2 YYREEE, per germline (reference sequence). This CDR3 has 14 residues. V shed 4 bases and J 5 bases; nucleotides not matched to a gene: 3. The CDR3 bases are TGTGCCAGCAGCCGGACAGGGGGTCGAAACACCATATATTTT. Its translation: CASSRTGGRNTIYF.

The gene calls are TRBV4-3 and TRBJ2-7, with D possibly matching TRBD2 (5 bases). The germline V and J ends were trimmed by 0 bases and 0 bases, with 12 bases remaining between them. This CDR3 region has 16 residues. Germline V gives CDR1 LGHNA, CDR2 YSLEER. CDR3 protein: CASSQDRSGLSYEQYF. In DNA form, the CDR3 reads TGCGCCAGCAGCCAAGATAGAAGCGGTCTCTCCTACGAGCAGTACTTC.

CDR3 in DNA: TGTGCCAGCAGCTTACGGGACTTCATGGACACCATATATTTT. It encodes CASSLRDFMDTIYF. V and J are TRBV11-2 and TRBJ1-3; D may be TRBD1 (5 bases). CDR3 size: 14 residues. From germline, CDR1 is SGHAT and CDR2 FQNNGV. V was clipped by 2 bases and J by 8 bases, with 13 bases between them.

The V gene is TRBV11-2, the J gene TRBJ1-1; 7 bases map to TRBD1. J was trimmed by 6 bases and V by 5 bases; bases with no gene match: 3. Germline CDR1 and CDR2: SGHAT and FQNNGV. The CDR3 covers 12 residues. As DNA, the CDR3 is TGTGCCAGCAGCCAAGGGACAGCTGAAGCTTTCTTT. Its protein product is CASSQGTAEAFF.

This chain joins TRBV27 and TRBJ2-3, with D possibly being TRBD2 (5 bases). CDR1 and CDR2 (germline): MNHEY, SMNVEV (reference sequence). Trimming stripped 4 bases from V and 3 bases from J, with 20 bases between. The CDR3 has 17 residues. CDR3 residues: CASSSFTTTVRTDTQYF. CDR3 coding DNA: TGTGCCAGCAGTTCCTTCACGACTACAGTCAGGACAGATACGCAGTATTTT.

The genes are TRBV25-1 and TRBJ2-3; 10 nucleotides align to TRBD2. J lost 1 base, V lost 8 bases, and 9 bases had no gene match. The germline gives CDR1 MGHDK, CDR2 SYGVNS. The CDR3 is made up of 16 amino acids. The CDR3 region is CASVPAGLAGTDTQYF. The DNA of the CDR3 is TGTGCCAGCGTCCCGGCCGGACTAGCGGGCACAGATACGCAGTATTTT.

The gene calls are TRBV5-6 and TRBJ2-5; TRBD2 matches 8 bases. The J call may be incorrect, as the DNA end agrees better with TRBJ2-7. Germline assignment: CDR1 SGHDT and CDR2 YYEEEE. The CDR3 spans 15 residues. CDR3 region: CASSYDVGGGLEQYF. DNA of the CDR3: TGTGCCAGCAGCTACGACGTCGGGGGGGGTCTCGAGCAGTACTTC.

This clone was recorded a few times. The chain carries TRBV6-5 and TRBJ1-2; D gene ambiguous. CDR3 length: 14 residues. The germline V gene has CDR1 MNHEY and CDR2 SVGAGI. The germline V and J ends were trimmed by 6 bases and 0 bases, with 11 bases remaining between them. The CDR3 loop is CASSNFGANYGYTF. The CDR3 DNA reads as TGTGCCAGCAGCAACTTCGGGGCTAACTATGGCTACACCTTC.

V gene TRBV9 combines with J gene TRBJ2-6; TRBD1 agrees at 8 bases. CDR1 is SGDLS, CDR2 YYNGEE, per germline. The CDR3 covers 18 residues. The ends lost 6 bases at V and 4 bases at J; junction bases unmatched: 15. The chain's CDR3 is CASTGMGQGAEGANVLTF. The CDR3 DNA is TGTGCCAGCACCGGAATGGGGCAGGGGGCGGAAGGGGCCAACGTCCTGACTTTC.

This clone has a handful of counts. The genes are TRBV9 and TRBJ1-2; D is unresolved. CDR1 and CDR2 from the germline V gene are SGDLS and YYNGEE. The length of the CDR3 is 13 residues. The germline V and J ends were trimmed by 0 bases and 4 bases, with 7 bases remaining between them. CDR3 amino acids: CASSVEAGYGYTF. As DNA, the CDR3 is TGTGCCAGCAGCGTAGAGGCAGGCTATGGCTACACCTTC. Drawing the rest from reference TRBV9 and TRBJ1-2, the complete variable domain is DSGVTQTPKHLITATGQRVTLRCSPRSGDLSVYWYQQSLDQGLQFLIQYYNGEERAKGNILERFSAQQFPDLHSELNLSSLELGDSALYFCASSVEAGYGYTFGSGTRLTVV.

The CDR3 DNA sequence: TGTGCCATCAGCGGGACTAGCGGACCGGGGGAGACCCAGTACTTC. Translating gives CAISGTSGPGETQYF. The chain combines TRBV10-3 with TRBJ2-5; 11 nucleotides line up with TRBD2. The germline V gene encodes CDR1 ENHRY and CDR2 SYGVKD. V shed 6 bases and J 5 bases; nucleotides not matched to a gene: 8. The CDR3 loop spans 15 amino acids.

V gene TRBV27 combines with J gene TRBJ2-2, with D hard to call. Trimming left V 7 bases short and J 1 base short, with 13 bases between. CDR3 length equals 15 residues. CDR1 and CDR2 (germline): MNHEY, SMNVEV (reference sequence). CDR3 bases: TGTGCCAGCACCCTAGGTTTCGGGAACACCGGGGAGCTGTTTTTT. Its translation is CASTLGFGNTGELFF.

The V gene is TRBV19, the J gene TRBJ1-1, with a tentative D call TRBD1 (6 bases). Per the germline V gene, CDR1 is LNHDA and CDR2 is SQIVND (reference sequence). Trimming shortened V by 5 bases and J by 4 bases, and 11 bases separated the two germline ends. The CDR3 consists of 13 residues. This CDR3 is CASSFGGATEAFF. CDR3 DNA: TGTGCCAGTAGTTTTGGGGGGGCCACTGAAGCTTTCTTT.

This clone appeared a few times. This rearrangement joins TRBV11-2 to TRBJ2-1; possibly TRBD1 for D (5 bases). The CDR3 has 11 residues. Germline values: CDR1 SGHAT, CDR2 FQNNGV. Trimming removed 4 bases at V and 8 bases at J, with 6 bases between. DNA for the CDR3: TGTGCCAGCAGCTCAGGGTATGAGCAGTTCTTC. This gives the protein CASSSGYEQFF.

J is TRBJ1-1 and V is TRBV27; no clear D. CDR1 and CDR2 from the germline V gene are MNHEY and SMNVEV (reference sequence). The CDR3 contains 16 residues. Trimming pared 0 bases from V and 0 bases from J, leaving 11 bases between. CDR3 region: CASSLSLALMNTEAFF. The CDR3 DNA is TGTGCCAGCAGTTTATCGTTGGCTCTCATGAACACTGAAGCTTTCTTT.

The chain is built from TRBV19 and TRBJ2-7; D possibly corresponds to TRBD1 (6 bases). Germline V gives CDR1 LNHDA, CDR2 SQIVND (reference sequence). The CDR3 contains 15 residues. V was cut by 9 bases and J by 2 bases, with 20 bases left in between. The CDR3 sequence: CASNLQAGVTYEQYF. The CDR3 DNA sequence: TGTGCCAGCAACCTCCAGGCAGGGGTAACCTACGAGCAGTACTTC.